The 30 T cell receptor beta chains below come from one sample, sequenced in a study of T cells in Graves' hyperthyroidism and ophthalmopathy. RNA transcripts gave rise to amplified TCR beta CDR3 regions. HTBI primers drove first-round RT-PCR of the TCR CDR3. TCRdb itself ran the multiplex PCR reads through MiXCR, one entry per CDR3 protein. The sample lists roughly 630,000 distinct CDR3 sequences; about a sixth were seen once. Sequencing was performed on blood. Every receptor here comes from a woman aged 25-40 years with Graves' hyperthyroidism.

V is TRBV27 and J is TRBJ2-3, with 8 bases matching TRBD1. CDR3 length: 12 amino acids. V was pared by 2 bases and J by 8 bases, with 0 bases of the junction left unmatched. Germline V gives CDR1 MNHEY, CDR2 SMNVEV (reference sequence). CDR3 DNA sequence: TGTGCCAGCAGTTTACAGGGGGCTACGCAGTATTTT. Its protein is CASSLQGATQYF.

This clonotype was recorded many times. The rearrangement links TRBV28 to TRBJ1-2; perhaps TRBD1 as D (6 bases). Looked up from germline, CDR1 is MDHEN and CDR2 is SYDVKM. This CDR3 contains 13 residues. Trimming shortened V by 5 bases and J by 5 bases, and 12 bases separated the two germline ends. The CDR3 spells CASSRQVRYGYTF. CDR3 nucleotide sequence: TGTGCCAGCAGTCGACAGGTCAGATATGGCTACACCTTC.

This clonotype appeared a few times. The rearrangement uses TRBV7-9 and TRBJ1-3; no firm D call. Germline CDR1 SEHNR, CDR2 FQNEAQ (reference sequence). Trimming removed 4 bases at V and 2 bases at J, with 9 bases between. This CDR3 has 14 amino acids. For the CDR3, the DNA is TGTGCCAGCAGCTCCTTGGCGGCTGGAAACACCATATATTTT. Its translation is CASSSLAAGNTIYF.

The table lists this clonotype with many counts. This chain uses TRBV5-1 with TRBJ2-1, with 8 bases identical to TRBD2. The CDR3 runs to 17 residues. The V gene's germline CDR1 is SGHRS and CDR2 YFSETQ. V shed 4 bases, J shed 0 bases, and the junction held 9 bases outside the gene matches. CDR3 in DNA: TGCGCCAGCAGCCCCTCTACTAGCGGAAGCTCCTACAATGAGCAGTTCTTC. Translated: CASSPSTSGSSYNEQFF.

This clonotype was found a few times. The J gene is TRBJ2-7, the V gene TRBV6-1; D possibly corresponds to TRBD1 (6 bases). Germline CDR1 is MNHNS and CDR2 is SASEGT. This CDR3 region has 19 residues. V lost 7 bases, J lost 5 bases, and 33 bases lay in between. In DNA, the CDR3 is TGTGCCAGCATCCGGTCAGGGGAGTTTGTTACGGTTGGGCCCCACGAGCAGTACTTC. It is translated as CASIRSGEFVTVGPHEQYF.

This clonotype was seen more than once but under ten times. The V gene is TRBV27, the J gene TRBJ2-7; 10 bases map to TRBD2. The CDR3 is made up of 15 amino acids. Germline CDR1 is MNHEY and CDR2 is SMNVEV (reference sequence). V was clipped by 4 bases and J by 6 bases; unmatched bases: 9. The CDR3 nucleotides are TGTGCCAGCAGTTCCCCGCTAGCGGGAGTGTTCGAGCAGTACTTC. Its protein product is CASSSPLAGVFEQYF.

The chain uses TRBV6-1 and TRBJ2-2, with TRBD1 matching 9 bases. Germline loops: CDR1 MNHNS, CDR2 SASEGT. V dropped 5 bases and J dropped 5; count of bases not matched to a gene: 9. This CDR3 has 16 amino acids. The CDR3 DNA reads TGTGCCAGCAGTAAGAGGACAGGGGCTGGTACCGGGGAGCTGTTTTTT. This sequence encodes CASSKRTGAGTGELFF.

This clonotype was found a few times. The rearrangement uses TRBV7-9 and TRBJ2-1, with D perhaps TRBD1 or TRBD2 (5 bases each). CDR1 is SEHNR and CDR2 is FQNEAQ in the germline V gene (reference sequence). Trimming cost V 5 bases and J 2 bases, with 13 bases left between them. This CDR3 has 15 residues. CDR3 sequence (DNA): TGTGCCAGCAGCCTTCCAGGGAGCACCTACAATGAGCAGTTCTTC. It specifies CASSLPGSTYNEQFF.

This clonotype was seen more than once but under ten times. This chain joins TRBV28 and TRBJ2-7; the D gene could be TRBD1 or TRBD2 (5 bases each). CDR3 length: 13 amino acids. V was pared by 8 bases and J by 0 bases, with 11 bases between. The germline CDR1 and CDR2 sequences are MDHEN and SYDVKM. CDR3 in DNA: TGTGCCAGCCGGGGACGGATCTCCTACGAGCAGTACTTC. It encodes CASRGRISYEQYF.

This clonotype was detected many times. CDR3: CASSNSGIRHEQYF. CDR3 DNA sequence: TGTGCCAGCAGTAACTCCGGGATCAGACACGAGCAGTACTTC. This chain links TRBV28 with TRBJ2-7; TRBD2 might be the D (5 bases). Per the germline V gene, CDR1 is MDHEN and CDR2 is SYDVKM. V lost 5 bases and J 5 bases, leaving 16 bases between the germline ends. This CDR3 spans 14 amino acids.

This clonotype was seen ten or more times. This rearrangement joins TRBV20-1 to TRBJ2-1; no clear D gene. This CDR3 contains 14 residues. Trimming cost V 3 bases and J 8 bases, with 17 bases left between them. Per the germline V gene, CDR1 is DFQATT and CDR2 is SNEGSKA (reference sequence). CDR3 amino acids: CSASKGSYVDEQFF. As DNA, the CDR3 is TGCAGTGCTAGTAAGGGATCCTACGTCGATGAGCAGTTCTTC.

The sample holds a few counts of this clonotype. The CDR3 reads CSAPRAGVEQFF. The DNA of the CDR3 is TGCAGTGCTCCCAGAGCGGGAGTAGAGCAGTTCTTC. The rearrangement uses TRBV20-1 and TRBJ2-1, with 8 bases matching TRBD2. The CDR3 loop spans 12 amino acids. Per the germline V gene, CDR1 is DFQATT and CDR2 is SNEGSKA (reference sequence). With V trimmed by 5 bases and J by 10 bases, 7 bases remained unmatched.

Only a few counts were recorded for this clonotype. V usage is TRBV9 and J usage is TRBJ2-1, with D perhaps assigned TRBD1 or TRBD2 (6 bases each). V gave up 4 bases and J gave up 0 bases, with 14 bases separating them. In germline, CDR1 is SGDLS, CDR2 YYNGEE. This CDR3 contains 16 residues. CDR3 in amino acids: CASSPRGVSSYNEQFF. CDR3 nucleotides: TGTGCCAGCAGCCCGAGGGGGGTTAGCTCCTACAATGAGCAGTTCTTC.

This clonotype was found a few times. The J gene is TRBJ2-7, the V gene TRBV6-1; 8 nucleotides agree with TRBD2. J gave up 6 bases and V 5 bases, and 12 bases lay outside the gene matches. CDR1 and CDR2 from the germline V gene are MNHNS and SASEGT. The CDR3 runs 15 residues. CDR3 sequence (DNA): TGTGCCAGCAGTTCAACGCGGGAGGCCTTTAGCGAGCAGTACTTC. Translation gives CASSSTREAFSEQYF.

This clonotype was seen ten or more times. The CDR3 DNA sequence: TGTGCCAGCGGCGGGTGGGCCTACAATCAGCCCCAGCATTTT. As protein: CASGGWAYNQPQHF. The V gene is TRBV19, the J gene TRBJ1-5, with D unresolved. Per the germline V gene, CDR1 is LNHDA and CDR2 is SQIVND (reference sequence). This CDR3 has 14 amino acids. Trimming cost V 9 bases and J 3 bases, with 15 bases left between them.

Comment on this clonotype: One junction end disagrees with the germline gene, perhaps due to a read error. CDR3: CVSSLGRDRAYEQYF. For the CDR3, the DNA is TGTGTCAGCAGCTTGGGGAGGGACAGGGCCTACGAGCAGTACTTC. The rearrangement joins TRBV7-2 to TRBJ2-7; 9 nucleotides agree with TRBD1. The CDR3 runs 15 residues. The germline CDR1 and CDR2 sequences are SGHTA and FQGNSA.

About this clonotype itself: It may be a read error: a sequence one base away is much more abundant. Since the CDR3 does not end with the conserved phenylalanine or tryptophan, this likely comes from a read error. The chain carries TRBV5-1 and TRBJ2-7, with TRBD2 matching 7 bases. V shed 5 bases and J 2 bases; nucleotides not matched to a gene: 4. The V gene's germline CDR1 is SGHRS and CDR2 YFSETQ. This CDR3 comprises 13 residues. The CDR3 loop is CASRGGSAYEQYL. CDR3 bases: TGCGCCAGCAGGGGCGGGAGTGCCTACGAGCAGTACCTC.

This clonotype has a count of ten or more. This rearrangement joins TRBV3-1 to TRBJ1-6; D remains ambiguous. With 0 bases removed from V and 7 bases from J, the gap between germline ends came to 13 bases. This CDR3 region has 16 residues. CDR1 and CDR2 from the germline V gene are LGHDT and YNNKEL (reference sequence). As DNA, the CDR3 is TGTGCCAGCAGCCAAGATTGGACGGTTGACAATTCACCCCTCCACTTT. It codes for CASSQDWTVDNSPLHF.

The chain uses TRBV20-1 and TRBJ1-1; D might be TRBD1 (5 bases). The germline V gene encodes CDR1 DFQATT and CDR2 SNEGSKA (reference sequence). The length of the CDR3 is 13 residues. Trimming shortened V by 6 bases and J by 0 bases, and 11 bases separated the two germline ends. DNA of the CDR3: TGCAGTGCCAAGGGGATTGTGAACACTGAAGCTTTCTTT. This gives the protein CSAKGIVNTEAFF.

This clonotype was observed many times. The DNA of the CDR3 is TGTGCCAGCAGTCCGTTGGCCTATCGGGACAATCAGCCCCAGCATTTT. The encoded protein is CASSPLAYRDNQPQHF. V and J are TRBV28 and TRBJ1-5; D not resolved. The V gene's germline CDR1 is MDHEN and CDR2 SYDVKM. This CDR3 is built from 16 residues. Trimming pared 5 bases from V and 3 bases from J, leaving 17 bases between.

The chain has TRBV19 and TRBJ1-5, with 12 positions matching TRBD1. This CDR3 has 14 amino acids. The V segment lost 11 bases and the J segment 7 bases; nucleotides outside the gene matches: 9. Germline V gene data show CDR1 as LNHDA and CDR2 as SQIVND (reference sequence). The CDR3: CAGGTGGAGQPQHF. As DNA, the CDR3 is TGTGCCGGGGGGACAGGGGGCGCCGGACAGCCCCAGCATTTT.

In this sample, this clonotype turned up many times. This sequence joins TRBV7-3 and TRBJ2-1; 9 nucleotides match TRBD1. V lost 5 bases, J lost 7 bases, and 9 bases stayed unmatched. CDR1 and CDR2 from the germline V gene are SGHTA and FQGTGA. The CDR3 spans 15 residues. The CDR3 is CASSRPGTGRNEQFF. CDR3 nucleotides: TGTGCCAGCAGCCGGCCGGGGACAGGGAGAAATGAGCAGTTCTTC.

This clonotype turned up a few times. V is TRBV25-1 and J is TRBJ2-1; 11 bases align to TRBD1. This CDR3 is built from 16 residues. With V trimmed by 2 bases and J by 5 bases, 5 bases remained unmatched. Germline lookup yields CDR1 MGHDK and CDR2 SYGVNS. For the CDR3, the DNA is TGTGCCAGCAGTGAAGTGGACAGGGGGCGCAACAATGAGCAGTTCTTC. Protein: CASSEVDRGRNNEQFF.

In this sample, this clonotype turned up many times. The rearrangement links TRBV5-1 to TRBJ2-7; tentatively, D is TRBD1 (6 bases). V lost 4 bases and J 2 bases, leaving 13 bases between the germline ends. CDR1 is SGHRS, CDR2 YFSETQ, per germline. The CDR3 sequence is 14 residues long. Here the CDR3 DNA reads TGCGCCAGCAGCAGTGGGGGCGAGGCCTACGAGCAGTACTTC. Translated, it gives CASSSGGEAYEQYF.

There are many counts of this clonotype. The CDR3 loop reads CASSHGQGARETQYF. CDR3 in DNA: TGTGCCAGCAGCCACGGACAGGGGGCGCGGGAGACCCAGTACTTC. The rearrangement links TRBV28 to TRBJ2-5, with TRBD1 identical over 11 bases. CDR3 length equals 15 residues. In germline, CDR1 is MDHEN, CDR2 SYDVKM. V shed 6 bases, J shed 5 bases, and the junction held 8 bases outside the gene matches. Filled out from reference TRBV28 and TRBJ2-5, the complete variable domain reads DVKVTQSSRYLVKRTGEKVFLECVQDMDHENMFWYRQDPGLGLRLIYFSYDVKMKEKGDIPEGYSVSREKKERFSLILESASTNQTSMYLCASSHGQGARETQYFGPGTRLLVL.

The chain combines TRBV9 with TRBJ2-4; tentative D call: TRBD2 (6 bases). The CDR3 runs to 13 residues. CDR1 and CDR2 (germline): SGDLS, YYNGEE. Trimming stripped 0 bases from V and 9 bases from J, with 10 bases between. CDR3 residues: CASSVDGSGIQYF. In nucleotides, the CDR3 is TGTGCCAGCAGCGTAGACGGGAGCGGCATTCAGTACTTC. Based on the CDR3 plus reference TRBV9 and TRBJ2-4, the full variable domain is DSGVTQTPKHLITATGQRVTLRCSPRSGDLSVYWYQQSLDQGLQFLIQYYNGEERAKGNILERFSAQQFPDLHSELNLSSLELGDSALYFCASSVDGSGIQYFGAGTRLSVL.

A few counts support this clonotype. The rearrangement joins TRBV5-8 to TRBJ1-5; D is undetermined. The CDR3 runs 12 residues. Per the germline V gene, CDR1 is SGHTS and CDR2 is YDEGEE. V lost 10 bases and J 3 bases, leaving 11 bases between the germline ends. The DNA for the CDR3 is TGTGCCGGAGGGCCCGCCAATCAGCCCCAGCATTTT. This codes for CAGGPANQPQHF.

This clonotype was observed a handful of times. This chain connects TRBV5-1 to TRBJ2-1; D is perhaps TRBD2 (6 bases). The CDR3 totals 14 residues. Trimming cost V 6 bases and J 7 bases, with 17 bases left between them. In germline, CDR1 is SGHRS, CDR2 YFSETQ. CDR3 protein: CASNQAGMDNEQFF. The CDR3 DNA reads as TGCGCCAGCAATCAGGCGGGAATGGATAATGAGCAGTTCTTC.

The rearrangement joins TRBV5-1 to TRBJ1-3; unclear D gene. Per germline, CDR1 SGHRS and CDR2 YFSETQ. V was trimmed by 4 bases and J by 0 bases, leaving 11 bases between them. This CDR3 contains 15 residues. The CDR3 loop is CASSTGIDSGNTIYF. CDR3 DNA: TGCGCCAGCAGCACCGGGATCGACTCTGGAAACACCATATATTTT.

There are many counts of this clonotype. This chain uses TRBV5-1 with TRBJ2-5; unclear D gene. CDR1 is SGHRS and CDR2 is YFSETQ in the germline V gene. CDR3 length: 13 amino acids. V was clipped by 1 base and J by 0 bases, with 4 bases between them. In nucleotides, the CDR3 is TGCGCCAGCAGCTTGTGGAACCAAGAGACCCAGTACTTC. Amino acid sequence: CASSLWNQETQYF.